This is a list of T cell receptor beta chains from one sample in a study of blood T cell repertoires in COVID-19. Assay: immunoSEQ multiplex PCR; the TCRdb copy retains only in-frame clones and omits some. The sample consists of 200,000 to 300,000 clones, 70% to 90% of them appearing once. Sample: peripheral blood. Receptors were obtained from an older woman with active or convalescent COVID-19. The CDR3 runs from the conserved cysteine through the conserved F or W. The D gene is left open where the match is weak. Only some rows state a clone size, as once, few, many or a class for expanded clones.

d_call: NA; j_call: TRBJ2-1; v_call: TRBV3-1/TRBV3-2; clone_size: NA; cdr3_aa: CASSPRVYNEQFF
d_call: NA; j_call: TRBJ1-2; v_call: TRBV7-9; clone_size: once; cdr3_aa: CASSLGGQRTNYGYTF
d_call: NA; j_call: TRBJ1-2; v_call: TRBV19; clone_size: few; cdr3_aa: CASSPGEPYGYTF
d_call: NA; j_call: TRBJ1-4; v_call: TRBV18; clone_size: NA; cdr3_aa: CASSPTQWSYEKLFF
d_call: TRBD2; j_call: TRBJ2-7; v_call: TRBV19; clone_size: NA; cdr3_aa: CASSIGTSGSYEQYF
d_call: TRBD2; j_call: TRBJ2-1; v_call: TRBV11-3; clone_size: NA; cdr3_aa: CASSALAGGYNEQFF
d_call: NA; j_call: TRBJ2-1; v_call: TRBV7-9; clone_size: NA; cdr3_aa: CASSLKTPPEQFF
d_call: NA; j_call: TRBJ1-2; v_call: TRBV6-5; clone_size: NA; cdr3_aa: CASSYSILRAGYTF
d_call: NA; j_call: TRBJ1-1; v_call: TRBV13; clone_size: NA; cdr3_aa: CASSYPTGNTEAFF
d_call: NA; j_call: TRBJ1-2; v_call: TRBV15; clone_size: NA; cdr3_aa: CATSRELRRGYTF
d_call: NA; j_call: TRBJ1-2; v_call: TRBV2; clone_size: NA; cdr3_aa: CASTDAGLGGYTF
d_call: NA; j_call: TRBJ2-3; v_call: TRBV9; clone_size: NA; cdr3_aa: CASSVATASTDTQYF
d_call: TRBD2; j_call: TRBJ2-5; v_call: TRBV5-1; clone_size: NA; cdr3_aa: CASSLGVAGGQETQYF
d_call: TRBD1; j_call: TRBJ1-1; v_call: TRBV30; clone_size: NA; cdr3_aa: CAWSTGDGTEAFF
d_call: NA; j_call: TRBJ2-3; v_call: TRBV27; clone_size: once; cdr3_aa: CASSLTWGRTDTQYF
d_call: NA; j_call: TRBJ1-2; v_call: TRBV30; clone_size: NA; cdr3_aa: CAWRPGTTGGYTF
d_call: TRBD2; j_call: TRBJ2-1; v_call: TRBV6-2/TRBV6-3; clone_size: NA; cdr3_aa: CASSSGLGTREQFF
d_call: TRBD2; j_call: TRBJ2-3; v_call: TRBV7-9; clone_size: NA; cdr3_aa: CASSPSGNTDTQYF
d_call: NA; j_call: TRBJ1-2; v_call: TRBV19; clone_size: once; cdr3_aa: CASSTVSGGGYGYTF
d_call: TRBD1; j_call: TRBJ1-6; v_call: TRBV7-9; clone_size: NA; cdr3_aa: CASSPAGAGGDSPLHF
d_call: TRBD2; j_call: TRBJ2-3; v_call: TRBV13; clone_size: NA; cdr3_aa: CASSQTSGGPDTQYF
d_call: TRBD2; j_call: TRBJ2-1; v_call: TRBV24-1; clone_size: NA; cdr3_aa: CATSELRTGTSGGRVYNEQFF
d_call: TRBD1; j_call: TRBJ2-5; v_call: TRBV6-5; clone_size: NA; cdr3_aa: CASSLQGASETQYF